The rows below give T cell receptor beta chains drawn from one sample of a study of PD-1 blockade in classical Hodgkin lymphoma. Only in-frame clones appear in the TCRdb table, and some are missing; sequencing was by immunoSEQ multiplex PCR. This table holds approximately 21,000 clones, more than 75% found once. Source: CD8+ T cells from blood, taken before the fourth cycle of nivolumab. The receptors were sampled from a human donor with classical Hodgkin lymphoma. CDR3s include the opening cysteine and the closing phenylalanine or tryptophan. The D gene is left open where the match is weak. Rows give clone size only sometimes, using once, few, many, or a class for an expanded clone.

CDR3: CASSPSTNSLYEQYF; DNA: TGCGCCAGCAGCCCCTCGACCAACTCTCTCTACGAGCAGTACTTC; size: -; D: -; J: TRBJ2-7; V: TRBV4-3
CDR3: CASSVGGSYEQYF; DNA: TGTGCCAGCAGCGTGGGGGGGAGCTACGAGCAGTACTTC; size: once; D: TRBD2; J: TRBJ2-7; V: TRBV9
CDR3: CASSYWGSSYEQYF; DNA: TGTGCCAGCAGTTACTGGGGATCTTCCTACGAGCAGTACTTC; size: -; D: -; J: TRBJ2-7; V: TRBV6-6
CDR3: CASSTGGGTEAFF; DNA: TGTGCCAGTAGTACTGGGGGTGGCACTGAAGCTTTCTTT; size: -; D: -; J: TRBJ1-1; V: TRBV19
CDR3: CASSLRGGPYEQYF; DNA: TGTGCCAGCAGCTTGCGGGGGGGCCCCTACGAGCAGTACTTC; size: -; D: TRBD2; J: TRBJ2-7; V: TRBV5-6
CDR3: CASSEGVARNTEAFF; DNA: TGTGCCAGCAGTGAAGGGGTCGCGAGGAACACTGAAGCTTTCTTT; size: -; D: -; J: TRBJ1-1; V: TRBV6-1
CDR3: CASSLLQVNTEAFF; DNA: TGTGCCAGCAGCTTATTACAGGTGAACACTGAAGCTTTCTTT; size: -; D: -; J: TRBJ1-1; V: TRBV7-9
CDR3: CASREWFTVGTGRLYEQYF; DNA: TGTGCCAGCAGGGAATGGTTCACGGTAGGAACAGGGAGGCTCTACGAGCAGTACTTC; size: -; D: -; J: TRBJ2-7; V: TRBV6-1
CDR3: CASSDGQNSYNEQFF; DNA: TGTGCCAGCAGCGACGGACAGAACTCCTACAATGAGCAGTTCTTC; size: -; D: -; J: TRBJ2-1; V: TRBV9
CDR3: CASSEAEGVAKNIQYF; DNA: TGTGCCAGCAGTGAAGCGGAGGGTGTAGCCAAAAACATTCAGTACTTC; size: -; D: -; J: TRBJ2-4; V: TRBV2
CDR3: CASSQDLDRGYEQYF; DNA: TGCGCCAGCAGCCAAGATCTCGACCGGGGCTACGAGCAGTACTTC; size: once; D: -; J: TRBJ2-7; V: TRBV4-3
CDR3: CASSLGLAGSLGYQETQYF; DNA: TGTGCCAGCAGCTTGGGACTAGCGGGGTCCCTTGGGTATCAAGAGACCCAGTACTTC; size: -; D: TRBD2; J: TRBJ2-5; V: TRBV5-6
CDR3: CASSLSDRVRSSYNEQFF; DNA: TGTGCCAGCAGCCTATCAGACAGGGTCCGGAGCTCCTACAATGAGCAGTTCTTC; size: once; D: TRBD1; J: TRBJ2-1; V: TRBV16
CDR3: CASSVGTPLGYTF; DNA: TGTGCCAGTAGTGTCGGGACACCCCTGGGCTACACCTTC; size: -; D: -; J: TRBJ1-2; V: TRBV19
CDR3: CASSLYWGTVYEQYF; DNA: TGTGCCAGCAGTTTATATTGGGGCACAGTGTACGAGCAGTACTTC; size: few; D: -; J: TRBJ2-7; V: TRBV27
CDR3: CANSVATNEKLFF; DNA: TGCGCCAACAGCGTTGCAACTAATGAAAAACTGTTTTTT; size: -; D: -; J: TRBJ1-4; V: TRBV4-1
CDR3: CASSLTLAGGLSTDTQYF; DNA: TGTGCCAGCAGCTTAACACTAGCGGGGGGTCTTAGCACAGATACGCAGTATTTT; size: -; D: TRBD2; J: TRBJ2-3; V: TRBV7-2
CDR3: CASSQGGDTEAFF; DNA: TGTGCCAGTAGTCAAGGGGGAGACACTGAAGCTTTCTTT; size: -; D: -; J: TRBJ1-1; V: TRBV19
CDR3: CASSQEVGGSSNQPQHF; DNA: TGTGCCAGCAGCCAAGAAGTCGGCGGATCTAGCAATCAGCCCCAGCATTTT; size: -; D: -; J: TRBJ1-5; V: TRBV4-2
CDR3: CASSGHGGQGSGGQYF; DNA: TGTGCCAGCAGCGGACATGGTGGACAGGGGTCCGGGGGCCAGTACTTC; size: -; D: TRBD1; J: TRBJ2-5; V: TRBV7-2
CDR3: CACGDRVDEQYF; DNA: TGTGCCTGCGGGGACAGGGTTGACGAGCAGTACTTC; size: once; D: TRBD1; J: TRBJ2-7; V: TRBV6-5
CDR3: CASSFPTGNTGELFF; DNA: TGTGCCAGCAGCTTCCCGACAGGGAACACCGGGGAGCTGTTTTTT; size: -; D: -; J: TRBJ2-2; V: TRBV7-8
CDR3: CASSVGGNTGELFF; DNA: TGTGCCAGCAGCGTAGGAGGAAACACCGGGGAGCTGTTTTTT; size: -; D: -; J: TRBJ2-2; V: TRBV9
CDR3: CASRGTRGELFF; DNA: TGTGCCAGCAGAGGGACGAGGGGGGAGCTGTTTTTT; size: -; D: -; J: TRBJ2-2; V: TRBV6-5
CDR3: CATSRPIVLRDRSTEAFF; DNA: TGTGCCACCAGCAGGCCCATCGTGCTTAGGGACAGGAGCACTGAAGCTTTCTTT; size: -; D: TRBD1; J: TRBJ1-1; V: TRBV15
CDR3: CASSQDTGTSYEQYF; DNA: TGTGCCAGCAGCCAAGACACAGGCACCTCCTACGAGCAGTACTTC; size: medium-sized; D: -; J: TRBJ2-7; V: TRBV14
CDR3: CASSDLGGHQPQHF; DNA: TGCGCCAGCAGTGACTTGGGGGGTCATCAGCCCCAGCATTTT; size: -; D: -; J: TRBJ1-5; V: TRBV10-2
CDR3: CASSQEKAGFYGYTF; DNA: TGCGCCAGCAGCCAAGAGAAAGCAGGTTTCTATGGCTACACCTTC; size: -; D: -; J: TRBJ1-2; V: TRBV4-3
CDR3: CASSLIAGGDEQFF; DNA: TGTGCCAGCAGTTTGATAGCGGGGGGCGATGAGCAGTTCTTC; size: -; D: TRBD2; J: TRBJ2-1; V: TRBV27
CDR3: CASSPSRGGQETQYF; DNA: TGTGCCAGCAGCCCAAGCAGGGGGGGACAAGAGACCCAGTACTTC; size: -; D: -; J: TRBJ2-5; V: TRBV11-3
CDR3: CASSVEAKNYGYTF; DNA: TGTGCCAGCAGCGTAGAGGCGAAGAACTATGGCTACACCTTC; size: -; D: -; J: TRBJ1-2; V: TRBV9
CDR3: CASTGGGADYEQYF; DNA: TGTGCCAGCACCGGAGGGGGGGCCGACTACGAGCAGTACTTC; size: -; D: -; J: TRBJ2-7; V: TRBV27
CDR3: CSAPLNTEAFF; DNA: TGCAGTGCTCCATTGAACACTGAAGCTTTCTTT; size: -; D: -; J: TRBJ1-1; V: TRBV20-1
CDR3: CASSPSGGASDTQYF; DNA: TGTGCCAGCAGCCCCAGCGGGGGGGCCTCAGATACGCAGTATTTT; size: -; D: TRBD2; J: TRBJ2-3; V: TRBV4-2
CDR3: CASSQDTGWDTEAFF; DNA: TGCGCCAGCAGCCAAGATACAGGATGGGACACTGAAGCTTTCTTT; size: -; D: -; J: TRBJ1-1; V: TRBV4-3
CDR3: CASSSGQGDEQYF; DNA: TGTGCCAGCAGCTCAGGACAGGGGGACGAGCAGTACTTC; size: -; D: TRBD1; J: TRBJ2-7; V: TRBV11-3
CDR3: CASSLGTSGANEQFF; DNA: TGCGCCAGCAGCCTCGGGACTAGCGGGGCCAATGAGCAGTTCTTC; size: -; D: TRBD2; J: TRBJ2-1; V: TRBV4-1